One and the same sample provided the 25 T cell receptor beta chains below, sequenced in a study of CD8+ T cells in alopecia areata. Indicated treatment: oral pan-JAK inhibitor, 5-10 mg twice daily. Sequencing used cDNA as its template, made by extracting RNA and reverse transcribing it. Clones were read by immunoSEQ multiplex PCR, and TCRdb kept only the in-frame ones, dropping some. This sample has 110,000 or so clones, with roughly 60% found just once. The material sequenced was CD8+ T cells sorted from blood, taken at week 4, from a patient treated with tofacitinib. The receptors derive from a human donor with alopecia areata.

The chain has TRBV9 and TRBJ2-3; D remains ambiguous. The CDR3 spans 14 residues. The germline V and J ends were trimmed by 0 bases and 0 bases, with 5 bases remaining between them. From germline, CDR1 is SGDLS and CDR2 YYNGEE. The CDR3, as DNA: TGTGCCAGCAGCGTAGACGGCAGCACAGATACGCAGTATTTT. Translation: CASSVDGSTDTQYF. Based on the CDR3 plus reference TRBV9 and TRBJ2-3, the full variable domain is DSGVTQTPKHLITATGQRVTLRCSPRSGDLSVYWYQQSLDQGLQFLIQYYNGEERAKGNILERFSAQQFPDLHSELNLSSLELGDSALYFCASSVDGSTDTQYFGPGTRLTVL.

The chain has TRBV5-6 and TRBJ2-7; D uncertain. The CDR3 loop spans 14 amino acids. V dropped 0 bases and J dropped 3 bases, with 10 bases sitting between them. The germline gives CDR1 SGHDT, CDR2 YYEEEE. DNA for the CDR3: TGTGCCAGCAGCTTGGAAGCCCTCAACTACGAGCAGTACTTC. This codes for CASSLEALNYEQYF.

This clone was detected a few times. The rearrangement links TRBV28 to TRBJ2-1; D is uncertain. CDR3 length: 13 amino acids. The V and J ends lost 4 bases and 8 bases respectively, with 12 bases between them. The germline gives CDR1 MDHEN, CDR2 SYDVKM. In DNA, the CDR3 is TGTGCCAGCAGTTCGAACCGGCACGATGAGCAGTTCTTC. Translation gives CASSSNRHDEQFF.

This chain links TRBV29-1 with TRBJ2-7, with 7 bases lining up with TRBD2. Germline lookup yields CDR1 SQVTM and CDR2 ANQGSEA. Trimming took 0 bases from V and 7 from J; bases not matched to a gene: 3. This CDR3 has 12 amino acids. The CDR3 DNA is TGCAGCGTTGAAGATAGCGGGCTAGAGCAGTACTTC. Translation: CSVEDSGLEQYF.

The chain carries TRBV5-1 and TRBJ2-7; D possibly matches TRBD1 or TRBD2 (5 bases each). The CDR3 contains 13 residues. CDR1 and CDR2 from the germline V gene are SGHRS and YFSETQ. Trimming removed 4 bases from V and 3 bases from J, with 11 bases in between. CDR3 DNA sequence: TGCGCCAGCAGCCAAGGGACGGGCTACGAGCAGTACTTC. Amino acid sequence: CASSQGTGYEQYF.

The rearrangement joins TRBV6-4 to TRBJ2-2, with TRBD2 matching 9 bases. The germline V gene has CDR1 MRHNA and CDR2 SNTAGT. CDR3 size: 15 residues. V shed 3 bases and J 3 bases; nucleotides not matched to a gene: 2. The CDR3 protein is CASSERGGDTGELFF. CDR3 nucleotides: TGTGCCAGCAGTGAGCGGGGGGGAGACACCGGGGAGCTGTTTTTT.

This clone was picked up a small number of times. The rearrangement joins TRBV6-6 to TRBJ2-3, with 12 bases aligning to TRBD2. The V gene's germline CDR1 is MNHNY and CDR2 SVGAGI (reference sequence). The CDR3 is 16 amino acids. The V segment lost 5 bases and the J segment 2 bases; nucleotides outside the gene matches: 5. The CDR3 DNA reads as TGTGCCAGCAGTAAGGGGACTAGCGGGCACACAGATACGCAGTATTTT. Protein product: CASSKGTSGHTDTQYF.

The chain carries TRBV6-4 and TRBJ1-1; 9 nucleotides match TRBD1. J was trimmed by 5 bases and V by 0 bases; bases with no gene match: 4. Per germline, CDR1 MRHNA and CDR2 SNTAGT. The CDR3 has 15 amino acids. CDR3 residues: CASSDSTGGGTEAFF. In DNA form, the CDR3 reads TGTGCCAGCAGTGACTCGACAGGGGGAGGTACTGAAGCTTTCTTT.

The chain uses TRBV7-9 and TRBJ1-2; D may be TRBD1 (5 bases). V lost 1 base and J 8 bases, leaving 17 bases between the germline ends. The CDR3 is made up of 15 amino acids. CDR1 and CDR2 from the germline V gene are SEHNR and FQNEAQ (reference sequence). The CDR3 is CASSLGGATRRGYTF. DNA for the CDR3: TGTGCCAGCAGCTTAGGTGGGGCTACCAGGCGAGGCTACACCTTC.

The V gene is TRBV29-1, the J gene TRBJ2-7; unclear D gene. This CDR3 is 14 amino acids long. Germline CDR1 SQVTM, CDR2 ANQGSEA. V lost 2 bases and J lost 0, with 11 bases in between. The CDR3 nucleotides are TGCAGCGTTGAAAAACACCTGAGCTCCTACGAGCAGTACTTC. It is translated as CSVEKHLSSYEQYF.

This CDR3 reads CASSHRGFSYEQYF. For the CDR3, the DNA is TGTGCCAGCAGTCATAGAGGGTTCTCCTACGAGCAGTACTTC. The chain links TRBV28 to TRBJ2-7; D may be TRBD2 (5 bases). The V end lost 5 bases, the J end lost 0 bases, and 11 bases lay between the germline ends. The CDR3 length is 14 residues. Germline values: CDR1 MDHEN, CDR2 SYDVKM.

The chain combines TRBV4-2 with TRBJ1-6; TRBD1 aligns across 9 bases. The CDR3 is made up of 16 amino acids. The V gene end was trimmed by 0 bases and the J gene end by 9 bases; junction bases not matched to a gene: 6. The V gene's germline CDR1 is LGHNA and CDR2 YNFKEQ. CDR3 in amino acids: CASSQESGQGSSPLHF. CDR3 DNA: TGTGCCAGCAGCCAAGAGTCGGGACAGGGAAGTTCACCCCTCCACTTT.

The chain combines TRBV6-1 with TRBJ2-1; 12 nucleotides align to TRBD2. The CDR3 consists of 15 residues. Trimming cost V 2 bases and J 6 bases; bases outside gene matches: 2. CDR1 is MNHNS, CDR2 SASEGT, per germline. CDR3 amino acids: CASSESSGGANEQFF. In nucleotides, the CDR3 is TGTGCCAGCAGTGAATCTAGCGGGGGGGCCAATGAGCAGTTCTTC.

To note about this clone: One end of the junction varies from germline; a read error may be responsible. For the CDR3, the DNA is TGTGCCATCGGTGACCTGAACCCCCTTGGGGTGAACACTGAAGCTTTCTTT. As protein: CAIGDLNPLGVNTEAFF. The chain is built from TRBV10-3 and TRBJ1-1; D remains ambiguous. The germline V gene has CDR1 ENHRY and CDR2 SYGVKD. This CDR3 contains 17 residues.

This rearrangement joins TRBV6-5 to TRBJ2-2; D not resolved. The CDR3 runs 13 residues. Trimming pared 2 bases from V and 5 bases from J, leaving 6 bases between. Per the germline V gene, CDR1 is MNHEY and CDR2 is SVGAGI. In DNA form, the CDR3 reads TGTGCCAGCAGTTACGATGGGACCGGGGAGCTGTTTTTT. Amino acids: CASSYDGTGELFF.

The chain carries TRBV29-1 and TRBJ1-2; no clear D. The germline V gene encodes CDR1 SQVTM and CDR2 ANQGSEA. The V end was cut by 4 bases, the J end by 3 bases, with 12 bases between. This CDR3 comprises 13 residues. CDR3 protein: CSVGAGEDYGYTF. The CDR3, as DNA: TGCAGCGTTGGAGCTGGGGAGGACTATGGCTACACCTTC.

A few counts support this clone. The chain is built from TRBV12-5 and TRBJ2-5; 13 bases align to TRBD2. V lost 1 base to trimming and J lost 5 bases; unmatched junction nucleotides: 4. The CDR3 consists of 16 residues. Germline loops: CDR1 LGHNT, CDR2 FRNRAP. CDR3 nucleotides: TGTGCTAGTGGTTTGGCCCGACTAGCGGGGGGCGAGACCCAGTACTTC. Encoded protein: CASGLARLAGGETQYF.

The rearrangement joins TRBV30 to TRBJ1-6; tentatively, D is TRBD1 (5 bases). Trimming cost V 4 bases and J 11 bases, with 15 bases left between them. CDR3 length equals 13 residues. Germline lookup yields CDR1 GTSNPN and CDR2 SVGIG (reference sequence). Here the CDR3 DNA reads TGTGCCTGGACTCTCTGGGACCGTACACCCCTCCACTTT. It specifies CAWTLWDRTPLHF. The full variable domain, with the rest looked up from reference TRBV30 and TRBJ1-6, is SQTIHQWPATLVQPVGSPLSLECTVEGTSNPNLYWYRQAAGRGLQLLFYSVGIGQISSEVPQNLSASRPQDRQFILSSKKLLLSDSGFYLCAWTLWDRTPLHFGNGTRLTVT.

This clone has more than one count but fewer than ten. The chain joins TRBV6-5 to TRBJ2-2, with D unresolved. Trimming took 4 bases from V and 3 from J, leaving 3 bases between them. The CDR3 covers 12 residues. Germline lookup yields CDR1 MNHEY and CDR2 SVGAGI. CDR3 coding DNA: TGTGCCAGCAGTTCCTACACCGGGGAGCTGTTTTTT. Translation gives CASSSYTGELFF.

This sequence joins TRBV7-9 and TRBJ2-3; possibly TRBD2 for D (6 bases). Germline values: CDR1 SEHNR, CDR2 FQNEAQ (reference sequence). The CDR3 contains 13 residues. V was clipped by 1 base and J by 6 bases, with 8 bases between them. The CDR3 reads CASSLVEGDTQYF. The DNA of the CDR3 is TGTGCCAGCAGCTTAGTGGAGGGGGATACGCAGTATTTT.

The chain employs TRBV28 and TRBJ2-7, with 7 bases fitting TRBD1. Germline V gene lookup returns CDR1 MDHEN and CDR2 SYDVKM. The CDR3 spans 13 residues. V shed 5 bases and J 5 bases; nucleotides not matched to a gene: 6. The CDR3 coding sequence is TGTGCCAGCAGTGACAGGGTAAACCACGAGCAGTACTTC. It yields the protein CASSDRVNHEQYF.

This chain uses TRBV28 with TRBJ2-3; unclear D gene. CDR3 size: 13 residues. Germline CDR1 MDHEN, CDR2 SYDVKM. The V and J ends lost 6 bases and 1 base respectively, with 8 bases between them. The CDR3 DNA reads TGTGCCAGCAGCGACCCCCGCACAGATACGCAGTATTTT. Protein: CASSDPRTDTQYF. Full variable domain (remainder filled in from reference TRBV28 and TRBJ2-3): DVKVTQSSRYLVKRTGEKVFLECVQDMDHENMFWYRQDPGLGLRLIYFSYDVKMKEKGDIPEGYSVSREKKERFSLILESASTNQTSMYLCASSDPRTDTQYFGPGTRLTVL.

The chain joins TRBV29-1 to TRBJ1-2; TRBD1 matches at 7 bases. V lost 7 bases and J lost 3; bases outside the gene matches: 5. The CDR3 is made up of 12 amino acids. Germline lookup yields CDR1 SQVTM and CDR2 ANQGSEA. CDR3 DNA sequence: TGCAGCGACCGAGGGACAGACTATGGCTACACCTTC. This sequence encodes CSDRGTDYGYTF. The variable domain in full, completed from reference TRBV29-1 and TRBJ1-2, reads SAVISQKPSRDICQRGTSLTIQCQVDSQVTMMFWYRQQPGQSLTLIATANQGSEATYESGFVIDKFPISRPNLTFSTLTVSNMSPEDSSIYLCSDRGTDYGYTFGSGTRLTVV.

The V and J genes are TRBV5-1 and TRBJ2-7, with no clear D. CDR3 length: 16 amino acids. V lost 1 base to trimming and J lost 7 bases, with 21 bases between them. CDR1 SGHRS and CDR2 YFSETQ come from the germline V gene. Here the CDR3 DNA reads TGCGCCAGCAGCTTGCGTCCCCTGGAAACTCCAGATGAGCAGTACTTC. Protein product: CASSLRPLETPDEQYF.

This clone is a singleton in its sample. The chain recombines TRBV15 with TRBJ2-7; D could derive from TRBD1 or TRBD2 (5 bases each). This CDR3 has 14 amino acids. CDR1 and CDR2 from the germline V gene are LNHNV and YYDKDF (reference sequence). The V end lost 5 bases, the J end lost 3 bases, and 14 bases lay between the germline ends. Here the CDR3 reads CATSDPLGDYEQYF. For the CDR3, the DNA is TGTGCCACCAGCGATCCCTTGGGGGACTACGAGCAGTACTTC.